Described below is a single T cell receptor beta chain sequence and its context. A second PCR, run for about 7 to 11 cycles, used a sample-barcoded 5' primer plus a J-beta primer mix. TCRdb re-analysed the 5' RACE reads in MiXCR, keeping a single row per CDR3 protein. This sample has about 510,000 distinct CDR3 sequences, with about 27% found just once. The entry originates in a study of blood T cells in healthy people across ages. The CDR3 loop spans 13 amino acids. Trimming removed 6 bases from V and 0 bases from J, with 8 bases in between. This sample also appeared in a second study, on T cells of mothers and their children.

The sample was blood. This receptor was obtained from a boy between 2 and 15 years old in good health. The gene calls are TRBV12-3 or TRBV12-4 and TRBJ2-5; D may be TRBD2 (5 bases). CDR3 DNA: TGTGCCAGCAGCCGGGGATACCAAGAGACCCAGTACTTC. Translated, it gives CASSRGYQETQYF.